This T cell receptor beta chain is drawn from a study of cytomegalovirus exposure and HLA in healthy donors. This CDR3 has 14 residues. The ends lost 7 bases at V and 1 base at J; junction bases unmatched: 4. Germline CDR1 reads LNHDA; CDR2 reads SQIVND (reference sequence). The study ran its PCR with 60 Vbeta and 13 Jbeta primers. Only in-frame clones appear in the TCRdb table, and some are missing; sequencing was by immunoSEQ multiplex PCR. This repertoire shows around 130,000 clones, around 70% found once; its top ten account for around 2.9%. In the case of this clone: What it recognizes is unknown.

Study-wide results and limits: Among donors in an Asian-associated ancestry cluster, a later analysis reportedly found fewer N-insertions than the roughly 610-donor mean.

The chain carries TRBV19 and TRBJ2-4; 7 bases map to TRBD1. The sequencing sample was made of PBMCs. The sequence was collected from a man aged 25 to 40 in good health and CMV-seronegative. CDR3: CASTKQGAKNIQYF. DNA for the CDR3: TGTGCCAGTACCAAACAGGGGGCCAAAAACATTCAGTACTTC.